Listed below are T cell receptor beta chains from one sample, sequenced in a study of T-cell reconstitution after alpha-beta-depleted transplantation in children. TCRdb itself ran the PCR reads through MiXCR, one entry per CDR3 protein. The sample carries 500,000 to 600,000 distinct CDR3 sequences, 25% to 30% recorded once. The sequencing here drew on PBMCs, taken before TCRalphabeta/CD19-depleted stem cell transplant. These receptors all come from a boy younger than two with Wiskott-Aldrich syndrome, due to receive a stem cell transplant. CDR3s include the opening cysteine and the closing phenylalanine or tryptophan. The order of the fields is D gene, clone size, V gene, J gene, CDR3 protein, CDR3 DNA. The D gene is left open where the match is weak. The size entry is marked missing in some rows and otherwise reads once, few, many or a size class.

D: TRBD2; size: few; V: TRBV5-5; J: TRBJ2-3; CDR3: CASSLAPLAGADTQYF; DNA: TGTGCCAGCAGCTTGGCGCCACTAGCGGGAGCTGATACGCAGTATTTT
D: TRBD1; size: few; V: TRBV11-2; J: TRBJ2-3; CDR3: CASSLEVRGRGTDTQYF; DNA: TGTGCCAGCAGCTTAGAAGTCAGGGGGCGCGGTACAGATACGCAGTATTTT
D: NA; size: NA; V: TRBV29-1; J: TRBJ1-5; CDR3: CSVGEPGRQPQHF; DNA: TGCAGCGTTGGAGAGCCCGGGCGTCAGCCCCAGCATTTT
D: TRBD1; size: NA; V: TRBV28; J: TRBJ2-1; CDR3: CASSSDRGNYNEQFF; DNA: TGTGCCAGCAGTTCAGACAGGGGAAACTACAATGAGCAGTTCTTC
D: TRBD1; size: NA; V: TRBV12-3/TRBV12-4; J: TRBJ2-3; CDR3: CASSLGTGVRTDTQYF; DNA: TGTGCCAGCAGCCTAGGGACAGGGGTCCGCACAGATACGCAGTATTTT
D: NA; size: NA; V: TRBV24-1; J: TRBJ2-2; CDR3: CAASDSRHNTGELFF; DNA: TGTGCGGCCAGTGATTCTCGACATAACACCGGGGAGCTGTTTTTT
D: NA; size: NA; V: TRBV2; J: TRBJ2-3; CDR3: CASSERAGTQYF; DNA: TGTGCCAGCAGTGAGAGGGCCGGTACGCAGTATTTT
D: NA; size: NA; V: TRBV6-5; J: TRBJ2-1; CDR3: CASGWINEQFF; DNA: TGTGCCAGCGGGTGGATCAATGAGCAGTTCTTC
D: NA; size: few; V: TRBV28; J: TRBJ2-2; CDR3: CASSLCRSSGELFF; DNA: TGTGCCAGCAGTTTATGCCGGAGTAGCGGGGAGCTGTTTTTT
D: NA; size: few; V: TRBV5-1; J: TRBJ2-5; CDR3: CASSFQGTQETQYF; DNA: TGCGCCAGCAGCTTCCAGGGAACACAAGAGACCCAGTACTTC
D: NA; size: NA; V: TRBV11-2; J: TRBJ1-5; CDR3: CASSLQTGADSAQPQHF; DNA: TGTGCCAGCAGCTTACAAACAGGAGCCGACTCGGCTCAGCCCCAGCATTTT
D: NA; size: NA; V: TRBV5-1; J: TRBJ1-1; CDR3: CASSLARHVKMNTEAFF; DNA: TGCGCCAGCAGCTTGGCGAGACACGTAAAGATGAACACTGAAGCTTTCTTT
D: NA; size: NA; V: TRBV10-1; J: TRBJ2-1; CDR3: CASSESRGPTSYNEQFF; DNA: TGCGCCAGCAGTGAGTCCCGGGGGCCGACCTCCTACAATGAGCAGTTCTTC
D: NA; size: NA; V: TRBV24-1; J: TRBJ2-3; CDR3: CATSDPLPSRRTSTDTQYF; DNA: TGTGCCACCAGTGACCCCCTGCCTAGCCGCCGGACTAGCACAGATACGCAGTATTTT
D: NA; size: few; V: TRBV5-1; J: TRBJ2-1; CDR3: CASSLLGGEQFF; DNA: TGCGCCAGCAGCTTGCTGGGAGGAGAGCAGTTCTTC
D: TRBD1; size: NA; V: TRBV30; J: TRBJ2-7; CDR3: CAWGTGYEQYF; DNA: TGTGCCTGGGGGACAGGCTACGAGCAGTACTTC
D: TRBD1; size: many; V: TRBV7-2; J: TRBJ2-1; CDR3: CASSSGQYNEQFF; DNA: TGTGCCAGCAGCTCGGGACAGTACAATGAGCAGTTCTTC
D: NA; size: few; V: TRBV20-1; J: TRBJ2-3; CDR3: CSARVGGNTDTQYF; DNA: TGCAGTGCTAGGGTGGGCGGGAACACAGATACGCAGTATTTT
D: TRBD2; size: NA; V: TRBV7-9; J: TRBJ2-1; CDR3: CASSLVATSGSNNEQFF; DNA: TGTGCCAGCAGCCTAGTGGCGACTAGCGGGAGTAACAATGAGCAGTTCTTC
D: TRBD1; size: NA; V: TRBV4-1; J: TRBJ1-1; CDR3: CASSQDGDRVNTEAFF; DNA: TGCGCCAGCAGCCAAGATGGGGACAGGGTGAACACTGAAGCTTTCTTT
D: NA; size: few; V: TRBV18; J: TRBJ2-3; CDR3: CASSQGAGDTQYF; DNA: TGTGCCAGCTCACAGGGCGCGGGGGATACGCAGTATTTT
D: NA; size: NA; V: TRBV5-1; J: TRBJ2-1; CDR3: CASGETSSSYNEQFF; DNA: TGCGCCAGCGGCGAGACATCTAGCTCCTACAATGAGCAGTTCTTC
D: NA; size: NA; V: TRBV20-1; J: TRBJ2-5; CDR3: CSARGRLGGQETQYF; DNA: TGCAGTGCTAGAGGGCGACTGGGAGGACAAGAGACCCAGTACTTC
D: NA; size: many; V: TRBV5-1; J: TRBJ1-1; CDR3: CASSLDGDTEAFF; DNA: TGTGCCAGCAGTTTAGACGGGGACACTGAAGCTTTCTTT
D: NA; size: few; V: TRBV9; J: TRBJ1-2; CDR3: CASSVTTGANYGYTF; DNA: TGTGCCAGCAGCGTGACGACAGGAGCGAACTATGGCTACACCTTC
D: TRBD1; size: NA; V: TRBV20-1; J: TRBJ2-1; CDR3: CSASLQGGNEQFF; DNA: TGCAGTGCTAGTTTACAGGGGGGCAATGAGCAGTTCTTC
D: TRBD2; size: few; V: TRBV5-1; J: TRBJ2-1; CDR3: CASSLVLGGSSYNEQFF; DNA: TGCGCCAGCAGCTTGGTTTTGGGGGGGAGCTCCTACAATGAGCAGTTCTTC
D: NA; size: NA; V: TRBV20-1; J: TRBJ2-3; CDR3: CSARQAGTDTQYF; DNA: TGCAGTGCTCGACAGGCGGGCACAGATACGCAGTATTTT
D: NA; size: many; V: TRBV5-1; J: TRBJ2-7; CDR3: CASSLGGFEQYF; DNA: TGCGCCAGCAGCTTGGGGGGATTCGAGCAGTACTTC
D: TRBD2; size: NA; V: TRBV24-1; J: TRBJ2-1; CDR3: CATSDSSGTSRVNEQFF; DNA: TGTGCCACCAGTGATTCTAGCGGGACCTCTCGGGTCAATGAGCAGTTCTTC
D: TRBD1; size: NA; V: TRBV4-1; J: TRBJ2-7; CDR3: CASSRSRVGQGSEQYF; DNA: TGCGCCAGCAGCCGCTCCCGGGTGGGACAGGGGTCCGAGCAGTACTTC
D: TRBD2; size: NA; V: TRBV25-1; J: TRBJ2-1; CDR3: CASRAPGLANNEQFF; DNA: TGTGCCAGCAGGGCTCCGGGACTAGCGAACAATGAGCAGTTCTTC
D: NA; size: NA; V: TRBV5-6; J: TRBJ1-2; CDR3: CASSFRDQAGYTF; DNA: TGTGCCAGCAGCTTCCGAGACCAGGCTGGCTACACCTTC
D: NA; size: NA; V: TRBV7-7; J: TRBJ2-4; CDR3: CASSLRTLTKNIQYF; DNA: TGTGCCAGCAGCCTTAGGACCCTCACAAAAAACATTCAGTACTTC
D: NA; size: many; V: TRBV5-1; J: TRBJ2-7; CDR3: CASSPRGSSYEQYF; DNA: TGCGCCAGCAGCCCCAGGGGTAGTTCCTACGAGCAGTACTTC
D: NA; size: few; V: TRBV2; J: TRBJ1-1; CDR3: CASFQGSEAFF; DNA: TGTGCCAGCTTTCAGGGCTCTGAAGCTTTCTTT
D: TRBD1; size: few; V: TRBV2; J: TRBJ2-7; CDR3: CASKGQSYEQYF; DNA: TGTGCCAGCAAGGGACAGTCCTACGAGCAGTACTTC
D: TRBD1; size: NA; V: TRBV5-1; J: TRBJ2-5; CDR3: CASRGQAQETQYF; DNA: TGCGCCAGCCGAGGACAGGCCCAAGAGACCCAGTACTTC
D: NA; size: NA; V: TRBV11-2; J: TRBJ1-2; CDR3: CASSRRAEELFYGYTF; DNA: TGTGCCAGCAGCAGACGGGCCGAGGAATTGTTCTATGGCTACACCTTC
D: TRBD1; size: NA; V: TRBV29-1; J: TRBJ2-1; CDR3: CSVGGGDRTPNEQFF; DNA: TGCAGCGTTGGTGGAGGGGACAGGACGCCCAATGAGCAGTTCTTC
D: TRBD2; size: NA; V: TRBV20-1; J: TRBJ2-1; CDR3: CSARDLTSGYNEQFF; DNA: TGCAGTGCTAGAGATTTGACTAGCGGCTACAATGAGCAGTTCTTC
D: NA; size: few; V: TRBV6-5; J: TRBJ1-2; CDR3: CASSYKGTHGYTF; DNA: TGTGCCAGCAGTTACAAGGGAACCCATGGCTACACCTTC
D: NA; size: few; V: TRBV5-1; J: TRBJ2-2; CDR3: CASSFFDTGELFF; DNA: TGCGCCAGCAGCTTCTTCGACACCGGGGAGCTGTTTTTT
D: TRBD2; size: few; V: TRBV29-1; J: TRBJ2-1; CDR3: CSVERGTSSYNEQFF; DNA: TGCAGCGTTGAGAGGGGGACTAGCAGTTACAATGAGCAGTTCTTC
D: TRBD1; size: NA; V: TRBV7-2; J: TRBJ1-6; CDR3: CASSVGQGRNSPLHF; DNA: TGTGCCAGCAGCGTAGGACAGGGACGGAATTCACCCCTCCACTTT
D: TRBD2; size: NA; V: TRBV20-1; J: TRBJ2-4; CDR3: CSAPRAGGSKNIQYF; DNA: TGCAGTGCCCCCCGGGCGGGAGGGTCCAAAAACATTCAGTACTTC
D: TRBD1; size: few; V: TRBV15; J: TRBJ2-2; CDR3: CATSRGQFNTGELFF; DNA: TGTGCCACCAGCAGGGGACAGTTTAACACCGGGGAGCTGTTTTTT
D: NA; size: NA; V: TRBV18; J: TRBJ2-1; CDR3: CASSLSRVSMNEQFF; DNA: TGTGCCAGCTCGCTAAGTCGGGTGTCTATGAATGAGCAGTTCTTC
D: TRBD1; size: NA; V: TRBV4-1; J: TRBJ2-7; CDR3: CASSQEQGASYEQYF; DNA: TGCGCCAGCAGCCAAGAGCAGGGGGCTTCGTACGAGCAGTACTTC
D: TRBD2; size: NA; V: TRBV29-1; J: TRBJ2-3; CDR3: CSVGEGRGTDTQYF; DNA: TGCAGCGTGGGGGAGGGCCGGGGCACAGATACGCAGTATTTT
D: TRBD2; size: NA; V: TRBV20-1; J: TRBJ2-1; CDR3: CSAKTRGLAGDAYNEQFF; DNA: TGCAGTGCTAAGACAAGAGGACTAGCGGGAGACGCCTACAATGAGCAGTTCTTC
D: NA; size: NA; V: TRBV7-2; J: TRBJ2-1; CDR3: CASSLAGELNEQFF; DNA: TGTGCCAGCAGCTTAGCGGGAGAACTGAATGAGCAGTTCTTC
D: NA; size: NA; V: TRBV5-5; J: TRBJ2-5; CDR3: CASSPEVVVVETQYF; DNA: TGTGCCAGCAGCCCGGAGGTCGTAGTAGTGGAGACCCAGTACTTC